The clone carrying this T cell receptor (beta chain) was counted between two and nine times. Patients in Seattle were enrolled during active infection, then followed longitudinally. The sample belongs to a study of blood T cell repertoires in COVID-19. The wider study: Sites in the United States, Italy and Spain provided acute and convalescent COVID-19 samples.

CDR1 is MDHEN and CDR2 is SYDVKM in the germline V gene. The CDR3 is 15 amino acids. The V segment lost 2 bases and the J segment 2 bases; nucleotides outside the gene matches: 3. Authors' processing steps: Using reference gene primer amplification, nucleated cell counts were estimated. Sequencing used immunoSEQ multiplex PCR; TCRdb keeps in-frame clones, though not all of them. V, J and clone size were drawn from that table, and D and trimming were deduced from the DNA. The sample includes about 55,000 clones, approximately 86% of them seen just once. Sequencing was done on a sample of peripheral blood. This clonotype was sampled from a man between 35 and 55 years old with COVID-19, enrolled during active disease. V usage is TRBV28 and J usage is TRBJ1-5, with 7 bases matching TRBD1. The CDR3 is CASSLADRGNQPQHF. The CDR3 nucleotides are TGTGCCAGCAGTTTAGCCGACAGGGGCAATCAGCCCCAGCATTTT.